Below, 14 T cell receptor beta chains from the same sample are listed, as sequenced in a study of Graves' ophthalmopathy and Graves' hyperthyroidism. The sequenced template was RNA, covering the TCR beta CDR3 region. An initial RT-PCR round employing HTBI primers preceded a second-round multiplex PCR. One entry per CDR3 protein results from TCRdb running MiXCR on the multiplex PCR reads. The sample gives 500,000 to 700,000 distinct CDR3 sequences, about 35% of which show up once; around 4% is in the top ten. The sample consisted of peripheral blood or thyroid tissue (not recorded which). All receptors derive from an adult man with Graves' hyperthyroidism.

The DNA for the CDR3 is TGTGCCAGCAGCGCAACTAGCGGGGGGGCCGGGACCGGGGAGCTGTTTTTT. Amino acids: CASSATSGGAGTGELFF. The chain recombines TRBV9 with TRBJ2-2; 13 nucleotides line up with TRBD2. The ends lost 3 bases at V and 5 bases at J; junction bases unmatched: 7. The CDR3 covers 17 residues. CDR1 and CDR2 (germline): SGDLS, YYNGEE.

Details on this clonotype: A single base separates this from a much larger clone, so it may be a read error. The V call is TRBV5-4, the J call TRBJ1-4; 7 nucleotides line up with TRBD1. The CDR3 has 14 residues. CDR1 and CDR2 from the germline V gene are SGHNT and YYREEE (reference sequence). J was trimmed by 8 bases and V by 0 bases; bases with no gene match: 4. The CDR3 DNA reads as TGTGCCAGCAGCTTGGAGGGGGCTAGCGAAAAACTGTTTTTT. It specifies CASSLEGASEKLFF. Filled out from reference TRBV5-4 and TRBJ1-4, the complete variable domain reads ETGVTQSPTHLIKTRGQQVTLRCSSQSGHNTVSWYQQALGQGPQFIFQYYREEENGRGNFPPRFSGLQFPNYSSELNVNALELDDSALYLCASSLEGASEKLFFGSGTQLSVL.

For this clonotype: This may arise from a read error, as a much more abundant clone is one base away. V gene TRBV7-9 combines with J gene TRBJ2-5; 9 bases line up with TRBD2. The CDR3 consists of 18 residues. Germline CDR1 is SEHNR and CDR2 is FQNEAQ (reference sequence). The CDR3 nucleotides read TGTGCCAGCAGCTTATCGGCGGGAGGGCCGAGTAGAGAAGAGACCCGGTACTTC. It codes for CASSLSAGGPSREETRYF.

This clonotype was picked up a small number of times. Given the absence of the conserved phenylalanine or tryptophan at the CDR3 end, a read error is likely. The DNA is left out, because the CDR3 cannot be placed on it with certainty; the CDR3 is given as TCRdb lists it. This chain joins TRBV2 and TRBJ2-5. Both ends counted, the CDR3 spans 9 residues. CDR1 and CDR2 from the germline V gene are SNHLY and FYNNEI. The CDR3: CASRRTQNT.

J is TRBJ2-5 and V is TRBV29-1, with 9 nucleotides matching TRBD2. The length of the CDR3 is 14 residues. From germline, CDR1 is SQVTM and CDR2 ANQGSEA. With 2 bases clipped from V and 3 bases from J, the junction kept 4 bases outside the gene matches. The CDR3, as DNA: TGCAGCGTTGAACGAAGCGGGGGGAAAGAGACCCAGTACTTC. Its protein is CSVERSGGKETQYF.

To note about this clonotype: A read error is possible here, since a much larger clone lies one base away. The chain uses TRBV11-3 and TRBJ1-1; no firm D call. The CDR3 extends over 14 amino acids. V was clipped by 7 bases and J by 1 base, with 13 bases between them. Germline V gene sequence: CDR1 SGHNT, CDR2 YENEEA. The DNA of the CDR3 is TGTGCCAGCACCCCGTGGCTCGGGAACACTGAAGCTTTCTTT. Its protein is CASTPWLGNTEAFF.

CDR3 sequence reads: CASSLGTGGHAEAFF. In DNA, the CDR3 is TGCGCCAGCAGCTTGGGGACAGGGGGCCACGCTGAAGCTTTCTTT. The rearrangement uses TRBV5-1 and TRBJ1-1; 11 bases match TRBD1. V dropped 0 bases and J dropped 6; count of bases not matched to a gene: 4. The CDR3 length is 15 residues. Germline lookup yields CDR1 SGHRS and CDR2 YFSETQ.

The table lists this clonotype with many counts. CDR3 bases: TGCAGTGCTAGAGACCGAACTCTAGGGGGTTCACCCCTCCACTTT. Amino acid sequence: CSARDRTLGGSPLHF. The chain employs TRBV20-1 and TRBJ1-6; weak D call: TRBD1 (6 bases). The CDR3 runs 15 residues. V dropped 0 bases and J dropped 9 bases, with 15 bases sitting between them. The V gene's germline CDR1 is DFQATT and CDR2 SNEGSKA (reference sequence).

V gene TRBV6-5 combines with J gene TRBJ1-1, with D perhaps matching TRBD1 (5 bases). The CDR3 length is 15 residues. The germline gives CDR1 MNHEY, CDR2 SVGAGI. V lost 6 bases and J lost 4, with 18 bases in between. The DNA for the CDR3 is TGTGCCAGCAGGACCACAAGGACCGGGGCCACTGAAGCTTTCTTT. Protein sequence: CASRTTRTGATEAFF.

This clonotype has a handful of counts. This chain uses TRBV3-1 with TRBJ1-2, with 7 positions matching TRBD1. Germline V CDR1 and CDR2: LGHDT, YNNKEL (reference sequence). The CDR3 covers 17 residues. V was pared by 0 bases and J by 7 bases, with 14 bases of the junction left unmatched. DNA of the CDR3: TGTGCCAGCAGCCAAGACAGAGTGACAGGGCGATACGGTGGCTACACCTTC. Its translation: CASSQDRVTGRYGGYTF. The full variable domain, rest sourced from reference TRBV3-1 and TRBJ1-2, is DTAVSQTPKYLVTQMGNDKSIKCEQNLGHDTMYWYKQDSKKFLKIMFSYNNKELIINETVPNRFSPKSPDKAHLNLHINSLELGDSAVYFCASSQDRVTGRYGGYTFGSGTRLTVV.

This clonotype was observed once. The rearrangement joins TRBV7-9 to TRBJ2-7, with D perhaps TRBD2 (5 bases). CDR3 length: 15 residues. The V gene's germline CDR1 is SEHNR and CDR2 FQNEAQ (reference sequence). V gave up 0 bases and J gave up 3 bases, with 12 bases separating them. CDR3 amino acids: CASSLALKGSYEQYF. The CDR3 DNA reads as TGTGCCAGCAGCTTAGCTTTAAAAGGGAGCTACGAGCAGTACTTC.

This clonotype was seen many times. The V call is TRBV6-5, the J call TRBJ1-1, with TRBD1 identical over 9 bases. Germline assignment: CDR1 MNHEY and CDR2 SVGAGI. There are 12 residues in the CDR3. V was clipped by 6 bases and J by 8 bases; unmatched bases: 4. The CDR3 reads CASRTGTGEAFF. In nucleotides, the CDR3 is TGTGCCAGCAGAACGGGGACAGGGGAAGCTTTCTTT.

This clonotype was recorded many times. This chain links TRBV14 with TRBJ2-7; D remains unclear. The CDR3 has 14 residues. Germline CDR1 SGHDN, CDR2 FVKESK. Trimming removed 0 bases at V and 4 bases at J, with 10 bases between. In nucleotides, the CDR3 is TGTGCCAGCAGCCAAGAGGCATCGGGTTACGAGCAGTACTTC. It encodes CASSQEASGYEQYF.

This clonotype was seen repeatedly, ten times or more. The chain couples TRBV10-2 to TRBJ1-6; weak D call: TRBD1 (6 bases). This CDR3 spans 16 amino acids. With 5 bases removed from V and 9 bases from J, the gap between germline ends came to 20 bases. CDR1 is WSHSY and CDR2 is SAAADI in the germline V gene. CDR3 in amino acids: CASSTGRSGIISPLHF. The DNA for the CDR3 is TGCGCCAGCAGTACAGGGCGTTCGGGCATTATTTCACCCCTCCACTTT.